Listed here are 24 T cell receptor beta chains from one sample, sequenced in a study of CD8 T cells in ankylosing spondylitis. Notes on the study in general: Roughly eight highly homologous variants formed a TCR beta motif that appeared characteristic of ankylosing spondylitis blood.

No antigen has been identified for these receptors. Each CDR3 protein is one row after TCRdb ran MiXCR on the 5' RACE reads. Altogether more than 600,000 distinct CDR3 sequences are present, 15% to 20% being singletons, with the ten largest covering around 19%. The sequencing input was blood, either unsorted or a sorted T cell fraction (not recorded which). Receptors were obtained from a male donor with ankylosing spondylitis.

The sample holds a few counts of this clonotype. This sequence joins TRBV7-9 and TRBJ1-1, with no clear D. The CDR3 extends over 12 amino acids. CDR1 SEHNR and CDR2 FQNEAQ come from the germline V gene (reference sequence). Trimming removed 1 base at V and 8 bases at J, with 8 bases between. CDR3 DNA sequence: TGTGCCAGCAGCTTAGTCGCCCCAGAAGCTTTCTTT. Protein: CASSLVAPEAFF.

CDR3 coding DNA: TGTGCCAGCAGCAAGAGCTTCGGCGGGGGTTACAATGAGCAGTTCTTC. Protein sequence: CASSKSFGGGYNEQFF. The rearrangement uses TRBV7-7 and TRBJ2-1; the match to TRBD2 covers 7 bases. The germline V gene has CDR1 SSHAT and CDR2 FNYEAQ (reference sequence). V lost 5 bases, J lost 4 bases, and 11 bases stayed unmatched. CDR3 length equals 16 residues.

The V call is TRBV29-1, the J call TRBJ2-5; TRBD2 matches 7 bases. Per germline, CDR1 SQVTM and CDR2 ANQGSEA. With 4 bases clipped from V and 1 base from J, the junction kept 6 bases outside the gene matches. The CDR3 is 14 amino acids. The CDR3 loop reads CSVVGTTTQETQYF. The CDR3 coding sequence is TGCAGCGTTGTAGGGACTACCACCCAAGAGACCCAGTACTTC.

This clonotype was seen at least ten times. This chain connects TRBV5-1 to TRBJ2-1; D uncertain. This CDR3 contains 13 residues. The V end was cut by 0 bases, the J end by 4 bases, with 5 bases between. Germline V gene sequence: CDR1 SGHRS, CDR2 YFSETQ. CDR3 coding DNA: TGCGCCAGCAGCTTGGAACCTTACAATGAGCAGTTCTTC. Amino acid sequence: CASSLEPYNEQFF.

This clonotype was picked up many times. This sequence joins TRBV5-1 and TRBJ2-1; 13 bases align to TRBD2. The germline V gene has CDR1 SGHRS and CDR2 YFSETQ. Unmatched junction bases numbered 14, after V lost 2 bases and J lost 0 bases. This CDR3 contains 21 residues. The CDR3 nucleotides are TGCGCCAGCAGCTTCATAAAAGCGGGACTAGCGGGACCAAGCTCCTACAATGAGCAGTTCTTC. Amino acids: CASSFIKAGLAGPSSYNEQFF.

This clonotype was recorded at least ten times. The V and J genes are TRBV12-3 or TRBV12-4 and TRBJ2-1; 11 bases map to TRBD1. The CDR3 length is 13 residues. V dropped 5 bases and J dropped 8; count of bases not matched to a gene: 2. CDR3 in DNA: TGTGCCAGCAGTCGGACAGGGGGCGATGAGCAGTTCTTC. Translation: CASSRTGGDEQFF.

This chain joins TRBV6-1 and TRBJ2-1, with 11 bases lining up with TRBD2. From germline, CDR1 is MNHNS and CDR2 SASEGT. V shed 6 bases and J 4 bases; nucleotides not matched to a gene: 5. The CDR3 runs to 15 residues. This CDR3 reads CASRIAGGYYNEQFF. CDR3 nucleotide sequence: TGTGCCAGCAGAATAGCGGGAGGGTATTACAATGAGCAGTTCTTC.

The V and J genes are TRBV6-5 and TRBJ1-1; TRBD1 is a possible D gene (5 bases). Trimming removed 4 bases at V and 11 bases at J, with 14 bases between. The CDR3 runs to 12 residues. Germline CDR1 is MNHEY and CDR2 is SVGAGI. The CDR3 here is CASSSTRGVAFF. The CDR3 DNA follows: TGTGCCAGCAGTTCCACCCGGGGCGTGGCTTTCTTT.

The J gene is TRBJ1-3, the V gene TRBV10-2, with D maybe TRBD1 (6 bases). The V gene lost 2 bases and the J gene lost 4 bases, with 12 bases spanning the gap. The germline CDR1 and CDR2 sequences are WSHSY and SAAADI. The CDR3 extends over 15 amino acids. DNA of the CDR3: TGCGCCAGCAGTGAGCTGGGGGCAGACGGAAACACCATATATTTT. Translating it yields CASSELGADGNTIYF.

The chain links TRBV27 to TRBJ2-1; 9 nucleotides agree with TRBD1. In germline, CDR1 is MNHEY, CDR2 SMNVEV (reference sequence). V was clipped by 8 bases and J by 0 bases; unmatched bases: 5. This CDR3 comprises 15 residues. CDR3 protein: CASGQGTSSYNEQFF. DNA for the CDR3: TGTGCCAGCGGACAGGGGACCAGCTCCTACAATGAGCAGTTCTTC.

In this sample, this clonotype turned up a few times. V usage is TRBV29-1 and J usage is TRBJ1-5; perhaps TRBD1 as D (5 bases). Between the trimmed V and J ends, which lost 4 bases and 2 bases, there was a span of 12 bases. The germline V gene encodes CDR1 SQVTM and CDR2 ANQGSEA. This CDR3 region has 14 residues. Written as DNA, the CDR3 is TGCAGCGTTGCAGGTGGAGGGGGCAATCAGCCCCAGCATTTT. Residues: CSVAGGGGNQPQHF.

This rearrangement joins TRBV20-1 to TRBJ2-1; 8 positions agree with TRBD1. The V gene's germline CDR1 is DFQATT and CDR2 SNEGSKA (reference sequence). V shed 2 bases and J 8 bases; nucleotides not matched to a gene: 2. This CDR3 is built from 12 residues. The CDR3 DNA is TGCAGTGCTAGACGGACAGGGTATGAGCAGTTCTTC. It is translated as CSARRTGYEQFF.

A few counts support this clonotype. The chain recombines TRBV20-1 with TRBJ1-1, with TRBD1 matching over 9 bases. CDR3 length: 15 residues. Germline V lookup: CDR1 DFQATT, CDR2 SNEGSKA (reference sequence). Trimming removed 3 bases from V and 2 bases from J; junction bases left unmatched: 7. The CDR3 nucleotides read TGCAGTGCTAGCTCCGGGACAGGGTTCAACACTGAAGCTTTCTTT. Its protein is CSASSGTGFNTEAFF.

This clonotype was recorded a few times. The rearrangement joins TRBV6-1 to TRBJ1-2, with a possible D match to TRBD1 (5 bases). The CDR3 totals 15 residues. Germline CDR1 reads MNHNS; CDR2 reads SASEGT. Trimming shortened V by 6 bases and J by 5 bases, and 19 bases separated the two germline ends. The chain's CDR3 is CASSDGTEDYYGYTF. CDR3 in DNA: TGTGCCAGCAGCGATGGGACCGAAGATTATTATGGCTACACCTTC.

This clonotype came up a few times. The chain is built from TRBV24-1 and TRBJ2-4; possible D gene TRBD1, 6 bases. Germline V gene lookup returns CDR1 KGHDR and CDR2 SFDVKD. The CDR3 extends over 12 amino acids. V was trimmed by 5 bases and J by 14 bases, leaving 15 bases between them. CDR3 in DNA: TGTGCCACCAGTGCTTCAGGGGACCGAAAGTACTTC. This sequence encodes CATSASGDRKYF.

The V call is TRBV29-1, the J call TRBJ1-2; tentatively, D is TRBD1 (5 bases). The CDR3 contains 13 residues. V dropped 3 bases and J dropped 4 bases, with 12 bases sitting between them. Germline CDR1 and CDR2: SQVTM and ANQGSEA. The CDR3 loop is CSVEGGYGYGYTF. CDR3 coding DNA: TGCAGCGTTGAGGGGGGATACGGCTATGGCTACACCTTC.

This clonotype has just a few counts. V and J are TRBV12-3 or TRBV12-4 and TRBJ1-2; no clear D. The CDR3 extends over 14 amino acids. Trimming took 5 bases from V and 3 from J, leaving 13 bases between them. This chain's CDR3 is CASSPAGIHYGYTF. The CDR3 nucleotides are TGTGCCAGCAGTCCCGCCGGGATTCACTATGGCTACACCTTC.

This clonotype was seen a few times. Here the CDR3 DNA reads TGTGCCAGCAGCCTGGAGGTGGCGAACACCGGGGAGCTGTTTTTT. Its translation is CASSLEVANTGELFF. The chain links TRBV7-6 to TRBJ2-2; maybe TRBD2 (5 bases). Germline CDR1 reads SGHVS; CDR2 reads FNYEAQ. The CDR3 runs to 15 residues. V was pared by 5 bases and J by 0 bases, with 10 bases between.

This rearrangement joins TRBV7-2 to TRBJ1-1, with D hard to call. V lost 3 bases and J lost 2, with 10 bases in between. This CDR3 contains 14 residues. CDR1 is SGHTA and CDR2 is FQGNSA in the germline V gene. For the CDR3, the DNA is TGTGCCAGCAGCTTGTTTTCTACCAACACTGAAGCTTTCTTT. Translated, it gives CASSLFSTNTEAFF.

In its sample, this clonotype was seen many times. The V gene is TRBV12-3 or TRBV12-4, the J gene TRBJ2-1; 7 nucleotides agree with TRBD1. V was clipped by 6 bases and J by 3 bases; unmatched bases: 8. This CDR3 comprises 15 residues. The CDR3 loop reads CASSYRQGHYNEQFF. The CDR3 DNA reads TGTGCCAGCAGCTATAGACAGGGACACTACAATGAGCAGTTCTTC.

The CDR3 DNA reads TGTGCCAGCACTCTGGGGGGAACAAATCAGCCCCAGCATTTT. Protein: CASTLGGTNQPQHF. The J gene is TRBJ1-5, the V gene TRBV7-8; D is possibly TRBD1 (5 bases). This CDR3 region has 14 residues. Germline V lookup: CDR1 SGHVS, CDR2 FQNEAQ. Trimming took off 7 bases at V and 4 bases at J, with 14 bases between the two ends.

The CDR3, as DNA: TGTGCCAGCAGCGGGGGGGCTTCGAGTAGTAACTACACCTTC. It yields the protein CASSGGASSSNYTF. The chain recombines TRBV27 with TRBJ1-2; a weak D match, TRBD1 (6 bases). CDR1 is MNHEY and CDR2 is SMNVEV in the germline V gene (reference sequence). The V gene lost 6 bases and the J gene lost 10 bases, with 21 bases spanning the gap. CDR3 length equals 14 residues.

This chain joins TRBV3-1 and TRBJ2-3, with 14 bases identical to TRBD2. The ends lost 6 bases at V and 2 bases at J; junction bases unmatched: 7. The CDR3 spans 17 residues. Germline V gene lookup returns CDR1 LGHDT and CDR2 YNNKEL (reference sequence). The CDR3, as DNA: TGTGCCAGCAGTCGTCGACTAGCGGGGGGGAACACAGATACGCAGTATTTT. Protein sequence: CASSRRLAGGNTDTQYF.

The chain links TRBV5-1 to TRBJ1-6; possible D gene TRBD1, 6 bases. The CDR3 totals 19 residues. Germline V gives CDR1 SGHRS, CDR2 YFSETQ. V was pared by 5 bases and J by 8 bases, with 29 bases between. CDR3 region: CASRLGSGQSLTVDSPLHF. CDR3 nucleotides: TGCGCCAGCAGATTAGGGTCGGGACAATCCCTGACCGTAGATTCACCCCTCCACTTT.